The rows below give T cell receptor beta chains drawn from one sample of a study of T-cell memory formation after mild COVID-19. TCRdb re-called the 5' RACE reads with MiXCR, one entry per CDR3 protein. Here the sample spans 190,000 or so distinct CDR3 sequences, about 22% being singletons. Sequenced: PBMCs or a T cell subset sorted from them (not recorded which). These receptors originate from an adult woman who had mild COVID-19 (a few samples of this study predate the infection). Cell type and time point are not known. Both conserved end residues are part of each CDR3. Each record gives: clone size, J gene, V gene, D gene, CDR3 protein, CDR3 DNA. A D gene is named only where the DNA matches it firmly. Size values are once, few and many counts, or a class for expanded clones, and some rows have none.

few TRBJ2-7 TRBV7-9 . CASSSLGQPTKGLARSYEQYF TGTGCCAGCAGCTCCCTGGGACAGCCCACGAAGGGGCTAGCGAGATCCTACGAGCAGTACTTC
few TRBJ1-2 TRBV7-2 . CASSPGRNPNYGYTF TGTGCCAGCAGCCCTGGACGGAATCCTAACTATGGCTACACCTTC
few TRBJ2-7 TRBV12-3/TRBV12-4 . CASRVTESYEQYF TGTGCCAGCAGAGTGACAGAAAGCTACGAGCAGTACTTC
few TRBJ2-7 TRBV4-1 . CASSQDPNGYYEQYF TGCGCCAGCAGCCAAGATCCCAACGGGTACTACGAGCAGTACTTC
few TRBJ2-3 TRBV4-2 . CASSQPGLGQYF TGTGCCAGCAGCCAACCCGGGCTCGGGCAGTATTTT
. TRBJ2-1 TRBV2 . CASSEGTGPYNEQFF TGTGCCAGCAGTGAGGGGACTGGGCCCTACAATGAGCAGTTCTTC
few TRBJ2-7 TRBV30 . CAWSVVPYEQYF TGTGCCTGGAGTGTAGTTCCGTACGAGCAGTACTTC
once TRBJ2-2 TRBV12-3/TRBV12-4 TRBD2 CASTPADWREGSTGELFF TGTGCCAGCACCCCCGCGGATTGGCGGGAGGGCTCTACCGGGGAGCTGTTTTTT
few TRBJ2-7 TRBV11-3 TRBD1 CASSSYHVRSDPGQEPYEQYF TGTGCCAGCAGCTCCTATCATGTTCGGAGTGATCCCGGACAGGAGCCCTACGAGCAGTACTTC
. TRBJ1-1 TRBV7-6 . CASSSTARGTEAFF TGTGCCAGCAGCTCGACAGCCCGAGGTACTGAAGCTTTCTTT
few TRBJ2-3 TRBV19 . CASSRGLSDTQYF TGTGCCAGTAGTAGGGGACTGTCGGATACGCAGTATTTT
. TRBJ1-2 TRBV14 . CASSLGTGYGYTF TGTGCCAGCAGCCTAGGGACGGGATATGGCTACACCTTC
few TRBJ1-3 TRBV7-6 . CASSLGGLDTIYF TGTGCCAGCAGCTTAGGGGGATTGGACACCATATATTTT
many TRBJ2-7 TRBV15 . CATSRGDKPSYEQYF TGTGCCACCAGCCGGGGGGACAAGCCCTCCTACGAGCAGTACTTC
few TRBJ2-1 TRBV7-9 . CASTPGGNSYNEQFF TGTGCCAGCACCCCTGGGGGCAATTCTTACAATGAGCAGTTCTTC
. TRBJ2-3 TRBV20-1 TRBD2 CSRILAESTDTQYF TGCAGCAGAATCCTAGCGGAGTCCACAGATACGCAGTATTTT
. TRBJ2-5 TRBV2 TRBD2 CATWSAGARRETQYF TGTGCCACTTGGTCTGCGGGAGCCCGACGGGAGACCCAGTACTTC
few TRBJ2-7 TRBV7-9 TRBD2 CASSLVTSRYEQYF TGTGCCAGCAGCTTAGTGACTAGCAGGTACGAGCAGTACTTC
few TRBJ1-3 TRBV12-3/TRBV12-4 . CASSYRGPLGNTIYF TGTGCCAGCAGTTATCGGGGACCTCTTGGAAACACCATATATTTT
. TRBJ2-7 TRBV10-3 TRBD1 CAISEPTLTGESYEQYF TGTGCCATCAGTGAGCCTACGCTGACAGGGGAGTCCTACGAGCAGTACTTC
few TRBJ2-3 TRBV4-1 . CASRGSNVTQYF TGCGCCAGCAGGGGGTCTAATGTTACGCAGTATTTT
few TRBJ1-2 TRBV11-2 . CASSPVGGNYGYTF TGTGCCAGCAGCCCGGTAGGGGGAAACTATGGCTACACCTTC